The 7 T cell receptor beta chains presented below share a single source sample, sequenced in a study of spatial heterogeneity in lung cancer. MiXCR, run by TCRdb on the 5' RACE reads, gives a single entry per CDR3 protein. The data show 24,000 or so distinct CDR3 sequences, 7% seen once. This sample's time point: sample taken at primary tumor resection. Sequencing used PBMCs, obtained at surgery. Receptors were obtained from a male donor with early-stage non-small cell lung cancer.

CDR3 nucleotides: TGTGCCAGTAGCCGGGACAGTGCCTCTGGGGCCAACGTCCTGACTTTC. This translates into CASSRDSASGANVLTF. The chain employs TRBV19 and TRBJ2-6, with 7 bases matching TRBD1. There are 16 residues in the CDR3. CDR1 is LNHDA and CDR2 is SQIVND in the germline V gene (reference sequence). Trimming at V came to 6 bases and at J to 0 bases, leaving 5 bases not matched to a gene.

V gene TRBV6-6 combines with J gene TRBJ1-3, with no clear D. The germline V and J ends were trimmed by 0 bases and 4 bases, with 10 bases remaining between them. Per germline, CDR1 MNHNY and CDR2 SVGAGI (reference sequence). The CDR3 consists of 15 residues. CDR3 sequence: CASSYSKGEGNTIYF. CDR3 DNA: TGTGCCAGCAGTTACTCGAAGGGCGAAGGAAACACCATATATTTT.

This clonotype was seen a few times. The rearrangement uses TRBV7-9 and TRBJ2-5; no definite D call. CDR3 length: 14 residues. Germline CDR1 is SEHNR and CDR2 is FQNEAQ (reference sequence). V was trimmed by 3 bases and J by 5 bases, leaving 13 bases between them. CDR3 loop: CASSFQLTRETQYF. The DNA for the CDR3 is TGTGCCAGCAGCTTCCAACTTACCCGGGAGACCCAGTACTTC.

This clonotype was seen at least ten times. V is TRBV28 and J is TRBJ1-5; D call uncertain. CDR3 length equals 15 residues. Germline CDR1 MDHEN, CDR2 SYDVKM. Trimming pared 3 bases from V and 0 bases from J, leaving 9 bases between. As DNA, the CDR3 is TGTGCCAGCAGTTTCATTTGGGATAGCAATCAGCCCCAGCATTTT. Amino acids: CASSFIWDSNQPQHF.

J is TRBJ2-1 and V is TRBV20-1; tentatively, D is TRBD1 (5 bases). CDR1 and CDR2 from the germline V gene are DFQATT and SNEGSKA (reference sequence). V was cut by 7 bases and J by 6 bases, with 16 bases left in between. CDR3 size: 13 residues. The CDR3 DNA sequence: TGCAGTGAATTCGACAGCTCAGGCAATGAGCAGTTCTTC. As protein: CSEFDSSGNEQFF.

The sample holds many counts of this clonotype. The V gene is TRBV2, the J gene TRBJ2-1, with 11 bases aligning to TRBD2. V was pared by 6 bases and J by 9 bases, with 10 bases of the junction left unmatched. CDR1 and CDR2 from the germline V gene are SNHLY and FYNNEI. The CDR3 sequence is 15 residues long. Written as DNA, the CDR3 is TGTGCCAGCAGGTTGGGACTAGCGGTAGTTAGTGAGCAGTTCTTC. Translated: CASRLGLAVVSEQFF. Supplemented by reference TRBV2 and TRBJ2-1, the full variable domain reads EPEVTQTPSHQVTQMGQEVILRCVPISNHLYFYWYRQILGQKVEFLVSFYNNEISEKSEIFDDQFSVERPDGSNFTLKIRSTKLEDSAMYFCASRLGLAVVSEQFFGPGTRLTVL.

This clonotype was detected ten times or more. V gene TRBV20-1 combines with J gene TRBJ1-1; D unclear. This CDR3 comprises 13 residues. V gave up 0 bases and J gave up 1 base, with 6 bases separating them. The germline V gene has CDR1 DFQATT and CDR2 SNEGSKA (reference sequence). The CDR3 nucleotides are TGCAGTGCTAGAGATCCCGGGAACACTGAAGCTTTCTTT. This codes for CSARDPGNTEAFF.